These T cell receptor beta chains were read from a single sample in a study of blood T cell repertoires in COVID-19. Clones were sequenced by immunoSEQ multiplex PCR, and TCRdb holds only the in-frame ones, with some missing. The table shows about 410,000 clones, with more than 80% occurring only once. The sequenced sample was peripheral blood. The receptors derive from a woman between 25 and 40 years old with active or convalescent COVID-19. The CDR3 runs from the conserved cysteine through the conserved F or W. Fields, in order: CDR3 protein, CDR3 DNA, J gene, V gene, clone size, D gene. D genes are given only for firm matches. The size of a clone is reported for some rows only, either as once, few or many, or as a class for expanded clones.

CDR3 protein: CATNREPTNEKLFF; CDR3 DNA: TGTGCCACTAACAGGGAGCCAACTAATGAAAAACTGTTTTTT; J gene: TRBJ1-4; V gene: TRBV19; clone size: .; D gene: .
CDR3 protein: CASSPLVADTDTQYF; CDR3 DNA: TGTGCCAGCTCACCACTGGTCGCGGATACAGATACGCAGTATTTT; J gene: TRBJ2-3; V gene: TRBV18; clone size: .; D gene: .
CDR3 protein: CASSVQSGTDTQYF; CDR3 DNA: TGTGCCAGCAGCGTACAGAGCGGAACAGATACGCAGTATTTT; J gene: TRBJ2-3; V gene: TRBV9; clone size: .; D gene: .
CDR3 protein: CASRQTSGGYTEAFF; CDR3 DNA: TGTGCCAGCAGACAAACCTCAGGGGGTTACACTGAAGCTTTCTTT; J gene: TRBJ1-1; V gene: TRBV6-5; clone size: .; D gene: TRBD1
CDR3 protein: CASSSKTTSTDTQYF; CDR3 DNA: TGTGCCAGCAGCTCGAAAACTACTAGCACAGATACGCAGTATTTT; J gene: TRBJ2-3; V gene: TRBV3-1/TRBV3-2; clone size: .; D gene: .
CDR3 protein: CASSYLPGLAGVGTQYF; CDR3 DNA: TGTGCCAGTAGTTATCTTCCGGGACTAGCGGGAGTTGGTACGCAGTATTTT; J gene: TRBJ2-3; V gene: TRBV19; clone size: .; D gene: TRBD2
CDR3 protein: CASSPPGRGVSYEQYF; CDR3 DNA: TGCGCCAGCAGCCCCCCCGGACGGGGGGTTTCCTACGAGCAGTACTTC; J gene: TRBJ2-7; V gene: TRBV4-1; clone size: .; D gene: TRBD2
CDR3 protein: CATSGKQATLNTEAFF; CDR3 DNA: TGTGCCACCAGTGGTAAACAGGCTACGTTGAACACTGAAGCTTTCTTT; J gene: TRBJ1-1; V gene: TRBV24-1; clone size: .; D gene: .
CDR3 protein: CASSLPRGEGYGYTF; CDR3 DNA: TGTGCCAGCAGCCTTCCCCGCGGGGAAGGATATGGCTACACCTTC; J gene: TRBJ1-2; V gene: TRBV7-2; clone size: .; D gene: .
CDR3 protein: CAISEGGTAYGYTF; CDR3 DNA: TGTGCCATCAGTGAGGGTGGGACAGCCTATGGCTACACCTTC; J gene: TRBJ1-2; V gene: TRBV10-3; clone size: once; D gene: TRBD1
CDR3 protein: CASSMGLAGGRDLYNEQFF; CDR3 DNA: TGTGCCAGCAGCATGGGACTAGCGGGAGGGCGAGACCTCTACAATGAGCAGTTCTTC; J gene: TRBJ2-1; V gene: TRBV11-2; clone size: .; D gene: TRBD2
CDR3 protein: CASSFRGTTGMNTEAFF; CDR3 DNA: TGTGCCAGCAGTTTCAGGGGGACGACAGGTATGAACACTGAAGCTTTCTTT; J gene: TRBJ1-1; V gene: TRBV27; clone size: .; D gene: TRBD1
CDR3 protein: CSASSSGKVGGTDTQYF; CDR3 DNA: TGCAGTGCTAGTAGTAGCGGGAAGGTCGGTGGCACAGATACGCAGTATTTT; J gene: TRBJ2-3; V gene: TRBV20-1; clone size: .; D gene: TRBD2
CDR3 protein: CAISESRGPTDTGELFF; CDR3 DNA: TGTGCCATCAGTGAGTCCCGGGGTCCGACGGACACCGGGGAGCTGTTTTTT; J gene: TRBJ2-2; V gene: TRBV10-3; clone size: .; D gene: .
CDR3 protein: CASTGPLDRAGANVLTF; CDR3 DNA: TGTGCCAGCACAGGGCCCCTCGACAGGGCTGGGGCCAACGTCCTGACTTTC; J gene: TRBJ2-6; V gene: TRBV2; clone size: .; D gene: TRBD1
CDR3 protein: CASTTGTGPTARGYTF; CDR3 DNA: TGTGCCAGTACCACCGGGACAGGACCCACCGCACGGGGCTACACCTTC; J gene: TRBJ1-2; V gene: TRBV19; clone size: .; D gene: TRBD1
CDR3 protein: CASSQDQLTSGQETQYF; CDR3 DNA: TGCGCCAGCAGCCAAGATCAGTTGACTAGCGGTCAAGAGACCCAGTACTTC; J gene: TRBJ2-5; V gene: TRBV4-1; clone size: .; D gene: TRBD2
CDR3 protein: CASSTGVGGEKLFF; CDR3 DNA: TGTGCCAGCAGTACGGGGGTCGGAGGTGAAAAACTGTTTTTT; J gene: TRBJ1-4; V gene: TRBV6-4; clone size: .; D gene: .
CDR3 protein: CASSVAQGLAGGEDTQYF; CDR3 DNA: TGTGCCAGCAGCGTAGCTCAGGGACTAGCGGGGGGTGAAGATACGCAGTATTTT; J gene: TRBJ2-3; V gene: TRBV9; clone size: .; D gene: TRBD2
CDR3 protein: CASSATTGGREQYF; CDR3 DNA: TGTGCCAGCAGCGCAACTACAGGGGGTCGCGAGCAGTACTTC; J gene: TRBJ2-7; V gene: TRBV9; clone size: few; D gene: TRBD1
CDR3 protein: CASSPAGGGTDTQYF; CDR3 DNA: TGTGCCAGCAGTCCCGCCGGTGGTGGCACAGATACGCAGTATTTT; J gene: TRBJ2-3; V gene: TRBV7-9; clone size: .; D gene: .
CDR3 protein: CASSYDLAGGQETQYF; CDR3 DNA: TGTGCCAGCAGTTACGACCTAGCGGGGGGTCAAGAGACCCAGTACTTC; J gene: TRBJ2-5; V gene: TRBV6-5; clone size: .; D gene: TRBD2
CDR3 protein: CASSLVGTSYEQYF; CDR3 DNA: TGCGCCAGCAGCCTAGTCGGGACTAGCTACGAGCAGTACTTC; J gene: TRBJ2-7; V gene: TRBV4-1; clone size: once; D gene: TRBD2
CDR3 protein: CAWSNGQGFQPQHF; CDR3 DNA: TGTGCCTGGAGTAACGGACAGGGCTTTCAGCCCCAGCATTTT; J gene: TRBJ1-5; V gene: TRBV30; clone size: .; D gene: TRBD1
CDR3 protein: CASSQNRGQETQYF; CDR3 DNA: TGTGCCAGCAGCCAAAACAGGGGGCAAGAGACCCAGTACTTC; J gene: TRBJ2-5; V gene: TRBV13; clone size: .; D gene: TRBD1
CDR3 protein: CASSQTDIGGPTNEKLFF; CDR3 DNA: TGTGCCAGCAGCCAAACGGATATAGGAGGTCCAACTAATGAAAAACTGTTTTTT; J gene: TRBJ1-4; V gene: TRBV14; clone size: few; D gene: .
CDR3 protein: CASSFLTYRDSTGELFF; CDR3 DNA: TGCGCCAGCAGCTTCTTAACCTATAGGGACAGCACCGGGGAGCTGTTTTTT; J gene: TRBJ2-2; V gene: TRBV5-1; clone size: .; D gene: TRBD1
CDR3 protein: CAWREHGGDYGYTF; CDR3 DNA: TGTGCCTGGAGAGAACATGGGGGCGACTATGGCTACACCTTC; J gene: TRBJ1-2; V gene: TRBV30; clone size: .; D gene: .
CDR3 protein: CASSFAGMNTEAFF; CDR3 DNA: TGTGCCAGCAGCTTTGCAGGGATGAACACTGAAGCTTTCTTT; J gene: TRBJ1-1; V gene: TRBV7-2; clone size: .; D gene: .
CDR3 protein: CASSLYGRETQYF; CDR3 DNA: TGTGCCAGCAGTTTATATGGGAGGGAGACCCAGTACTTC; J gene: TRBJ2-5; V gene: TRBV27; clone size: .; D gene: .
CDR3 protein: CASRDSDLGQYF; CDR3 DNA: TGTGCCAGCAGGGACTCCGACCTCGGGCAGTACTTC; J gene: TRBJ2-7; V gene: TRBV5-8; clone size: .; D gene: .
CDR3 protein: CASSLGVTEAHTDTQYF; CDR3 DNA: TGTGCCAGCAGCTTAGGCGTGACTGAAGCACACACAGATACGCAGTATTTT; J gene: TRBJ2-3; V gene: TRBV13; clone size: .; D gene: .
CDR3 protein: CASRSGSIEQFF; CDR3 DNA: TGTGCCAGCAGGAGCGGGAGTATTGAGCAGTTCTTC; J gene: TRBJ2-1; V gene: TRBV6-5; clone size: .; D gene: TRBD2
CDR3 protein: CSARGTPSEKLFF; CDR3 DNA: TGCAGCGCCCGAGGGACACCGAGTGAAAAACTGTTTTTT; J gene: TRBJ1-4; V gene: TRBV29-1; clone size: .; D gene: .
CDR3 protein: CASSLGSGNTEAFF; CDR3 DNA: TGCGCCAGCAGCTTGGGCTCGGGGAACACTGAAGCTTTCTTT; J gene: TRBJ1-1; V gene: TRBV5-1; clone size: .; D gene: .
CDR3 protein: CASKTWGQASNQPQHF; CDR3 DNA: TGCGCCAGCAAGACGTGGGGGCAGGCTAGCAATCAGCCCCAGCATTTT; J gene: TRBJ1-5; V gene: TRBV23-1; clone size: .; D gene: .
CDR3 protein: CASIQGGGTEAFF; CDR3 DNA: TGTGCCAGCATTCAGGGGGGAGGCACTGAAGCTTTCTTT; J gene: TRBJ1-1; V gene: TRBV25-1; clone size: .; D gene: TRBD1
CDR3 protein: CASSSRQGPYNEQFF; CDR3 DNA: TGTGCCAGCAGCTCCCGACAGGGACCCTACAATGAGCAGTTCTTC; J gene: TRBJ2-1; V gene: TRBV7-9; clone size: .; D gene: TRBD1
CDR3 protein: CASSFFRDSSTDTQYF; CDR3 DNA: TGTGCCAGCAGCTTCTTCCGGGACAGTAGCACAGATACGCAGTATTTT; J gene: TRBJ2-3; V gene: TRBV5-8; clone size: .; D gene: TRBD1
CDR3 protein: CASSLGTSANEQFF; CDR3 DNA: TGTGCCAGCAGCTTAGGGACTAGCGCCAATGAGCAGTTCTTC; J gene: TRBJ2-1; V gene: TRBV5-4; clone size: .; D gene: TRBD2
CDR3 protein: CASRADGRGQPQHF; CDR3 DNA: TGTGCCAGCAGAGCGGACGGCCGCGGCCAACCCCAGCATTTT; J gene: TRBJ1-5; V gene: TRBV2; clone size: .; D gene: .
CDR3 protein: CASSPLRTPTNEQFF; CDR3 DNA: TGTGCCAGCAGCCCCCTAAGGACTCCGACAAACGAGCAGTTCTTC; J gene: TRBJ2-1; V gene: TRBV13; clone size: .; D gene: .
CDR3 protein: CASSRFGMTNTEAFF; CDR3 DNA: TGCGCCAGCAGCCGATTCGGGATGACGAACACTGAAGCTTTCTTT; J gene: TRBJ1-1; V gene: TRBV4-1; clone size: .; D gene: .
CDR3 protein: CASSLAGSNGYTF; CDR3 DNA: TGTGCCAGCAGCTTGGCGGGGTCTAATGGCTACACCTTC; J gene: TRBJ1-2; V gene: TRBV5-5; clone size: .; D gene: .
CDR3 protein: CASSLAAAANYGYTF; CDR3 DNA: TGTGCCAGCAGCTTGGCCGCGGCGGCTAACTATGGCTACACCTTC; J gene: TRBJ1-2; V gene: TRBV5-5; clone size: .; D gene: .
CDR3 protein: CASSIGQGNRPQHF; CDR3 DNA: TGTGCCAGCAGTATCGGACAGGGGAATCGGCCCCAGCATTTT; J gene: TRBJ1-5; V gene: TRBV27; clone size: .; D gene: TRBD1
CDR3 protein: CASSWTGTDTQYF; CDR3 DNA: TGTGCCAGCAGCTGGACAGGAACAGATACGCAGTATTTT; J gene: TRBJ2-3; V gene: TRBV5-8; clone size: .; D gene: TRBD1